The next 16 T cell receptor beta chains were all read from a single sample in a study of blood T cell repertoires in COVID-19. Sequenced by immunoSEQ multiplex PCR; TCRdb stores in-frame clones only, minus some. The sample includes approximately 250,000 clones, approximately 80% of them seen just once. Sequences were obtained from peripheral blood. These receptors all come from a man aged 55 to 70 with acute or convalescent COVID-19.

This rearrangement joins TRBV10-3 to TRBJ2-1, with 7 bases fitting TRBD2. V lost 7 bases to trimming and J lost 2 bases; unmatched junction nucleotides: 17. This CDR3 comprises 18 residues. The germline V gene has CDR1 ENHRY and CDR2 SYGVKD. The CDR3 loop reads CAIKLGAGWGGPYNEQFF. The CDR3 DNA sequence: TGTGCCATCAAACTTGGAGCGGGCTGGGGGGGACCCTACAATGAGCAGTTCTTC.

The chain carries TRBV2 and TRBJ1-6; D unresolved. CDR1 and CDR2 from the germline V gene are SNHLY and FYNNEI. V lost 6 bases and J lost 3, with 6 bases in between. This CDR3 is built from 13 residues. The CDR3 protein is CASRVSYNSPLHF. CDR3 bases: TGTGCCAGCAGGGTGAGCTATAATTCACCCCTCCACTTT.

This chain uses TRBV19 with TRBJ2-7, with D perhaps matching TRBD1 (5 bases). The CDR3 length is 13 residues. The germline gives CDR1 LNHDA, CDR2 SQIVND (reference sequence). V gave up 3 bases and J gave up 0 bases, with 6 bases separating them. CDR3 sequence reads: CASSMTVSYEQYF. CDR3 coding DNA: TGTGCCAGTAGTATGACAGTCTCCTACGAGCAGTACTTC.

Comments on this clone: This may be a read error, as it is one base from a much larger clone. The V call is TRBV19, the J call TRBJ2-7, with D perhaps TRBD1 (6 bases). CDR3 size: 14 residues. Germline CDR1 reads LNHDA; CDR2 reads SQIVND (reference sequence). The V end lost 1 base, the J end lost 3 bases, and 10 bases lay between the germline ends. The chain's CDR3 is CASSIARGDYEQYF. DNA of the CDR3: TGTGCCAGTAGTATAGCCAGGGGAGACTACGAGCAGTACTTC.

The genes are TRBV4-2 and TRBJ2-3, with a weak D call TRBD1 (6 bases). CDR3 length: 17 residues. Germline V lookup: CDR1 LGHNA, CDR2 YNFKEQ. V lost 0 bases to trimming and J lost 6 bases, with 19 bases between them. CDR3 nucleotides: TGTGCCAGCAGCCAAGACCCCAGGGGCCTCAATGGGGATACGCAGTATTTT. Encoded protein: CASSQDPRGLNGDTQYF.

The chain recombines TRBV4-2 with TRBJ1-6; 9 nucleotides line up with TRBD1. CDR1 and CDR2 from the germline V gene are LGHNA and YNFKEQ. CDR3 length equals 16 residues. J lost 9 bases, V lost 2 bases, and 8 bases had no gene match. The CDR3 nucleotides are TGTGCCAGCAGCCAACCTGACAGGGGGGGAAGTTCACCCCTCCACTTT. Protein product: CASSQPDRGGSSPLHF.

Written as DNA, the CDR3 is TGCAGCGCTACCGGGACAGGCCTTTATGGCTACACCTTC. Its protein is CSATGTGLYGYTF. The chain links TRBV29-1 to TRBJ1-2, with 8 nucleotides matching TRBD1. CDR1 SQVTM and CDR2 ANQGSEA come from the germline V gene. The CDR3 is 13 residues long. The J segment lost 5 bases and the V segment lost 7 bases, leaving 9 bases of the junction unmatched.

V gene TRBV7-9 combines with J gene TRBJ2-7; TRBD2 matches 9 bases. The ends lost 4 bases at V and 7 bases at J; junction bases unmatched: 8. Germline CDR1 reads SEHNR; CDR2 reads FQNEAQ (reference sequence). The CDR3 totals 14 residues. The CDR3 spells CASSSSGTRGEQYF. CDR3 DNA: TGTGCCAGCAGCTCTAGCGGGACTCGGGGAGAGCAGTACTTC.

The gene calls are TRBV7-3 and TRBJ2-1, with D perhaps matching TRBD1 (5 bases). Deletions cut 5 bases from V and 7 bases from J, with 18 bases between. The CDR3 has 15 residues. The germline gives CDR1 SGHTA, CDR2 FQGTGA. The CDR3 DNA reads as TGTGCCAGCAGCGCCCAGGGCCTAAGGCGGAATGAGCAGTTCTTC. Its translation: CASSAQGLRRNEQFF.

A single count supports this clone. The CDR3 here is CASSLSGQGPGELFF. CDR3 DNA: TGTGCCAGCAGCTTAAGTGGACAGGGACCCGGGGAGCTGTTTTTT. The J gene is TRBJ2-2, the V gene TRBV7-3; 8 nucleotides agree with TRBD1. CDR1 is SGHTA, CDR2 FQGTGA, per germline. The CDR3 runs 15 residues. Trimming took 1 base from V and 6 from J; bases not matched to a gene: 4.

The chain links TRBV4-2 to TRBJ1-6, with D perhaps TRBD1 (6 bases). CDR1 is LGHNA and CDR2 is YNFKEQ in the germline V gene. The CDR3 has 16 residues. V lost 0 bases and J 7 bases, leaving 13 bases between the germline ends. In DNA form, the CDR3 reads TGTGCCAGCAGCCAAGATAGGGCAGGGGTAAATTCACCCCTCCACTTT. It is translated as CASSQDRAGVNSPLHF.

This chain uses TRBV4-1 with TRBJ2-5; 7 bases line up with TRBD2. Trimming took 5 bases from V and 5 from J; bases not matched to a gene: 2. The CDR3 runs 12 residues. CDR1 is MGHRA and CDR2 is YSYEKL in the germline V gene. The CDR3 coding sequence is TGCGCCAGCAGCGGGGAGGGCGAGACCCAGTACTTC. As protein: CASSGEGETQYF.

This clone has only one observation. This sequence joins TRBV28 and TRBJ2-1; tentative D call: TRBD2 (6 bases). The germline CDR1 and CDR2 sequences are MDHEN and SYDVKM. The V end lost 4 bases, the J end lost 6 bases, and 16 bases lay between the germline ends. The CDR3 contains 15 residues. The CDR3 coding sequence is TGTGCCAGCAGTTCTTATGCACCGGGGGTCAATGAGCAGTTCTTC. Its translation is CASSSYAPGVNEQFF.

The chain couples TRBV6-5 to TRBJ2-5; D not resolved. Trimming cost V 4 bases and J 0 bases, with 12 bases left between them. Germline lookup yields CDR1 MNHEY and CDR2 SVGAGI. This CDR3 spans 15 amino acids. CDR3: CASSLTVLYQETQYF. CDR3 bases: TGTGCCAGCAGTTTAACAGTCTTGTACCAAGAGACCCAGTACTTC.

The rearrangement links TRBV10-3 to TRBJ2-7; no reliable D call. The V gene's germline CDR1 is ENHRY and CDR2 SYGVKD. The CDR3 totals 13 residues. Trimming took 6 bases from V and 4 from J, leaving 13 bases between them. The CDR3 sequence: CAIRNPPRYEQYF. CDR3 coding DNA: TGTGCCATCAGGAACCCCCCCCGGTACGAGCAGTACTTC.

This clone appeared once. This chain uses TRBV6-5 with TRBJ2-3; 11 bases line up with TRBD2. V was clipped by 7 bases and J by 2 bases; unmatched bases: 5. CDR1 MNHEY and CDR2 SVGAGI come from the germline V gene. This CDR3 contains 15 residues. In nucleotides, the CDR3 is TGTGCCAGCACCCATAGCGGGAGGGACACAGATACGCAGTATTTT. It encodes CASTHSGRDTDTQYF.